These 23 T cell receptor beta chains were all obtained from the same sample, sequenced in a study of T-cell memory formation after mild COVID-19. TCRdb used MiXCR to reprocess the 5' RACE reads, holding one entry per CDR3 protein. Of roughly 150,000 distinct CDR3 sequences detected, about an eighth appear once; the ten largest clones hold roughly 3.4%. Sequenced sample: PBMCs or a T cell subset sorted from them (not recorded which). The receptors here all came from a man between 18 and 29 years old who had mild COVID-19 (a few samples of this study predate the infection). Cell type and time point are not known.

The V gene is TRBV4-1, the J gene TRBJ2-4; D gene ambiguous. The ends were cut back, 5 bases at V and 8 bases at J, with 13 bases in the middle. Looked up from germline, CDR1 is MGHRA and CDR2 is YSYEKL. This CDR3 contains 13 residues. CDR3 bases: TGCGCCAGCAGCTGGATAGGGAACGACATTCAGTACTTC. Translated: CASSWIGNDIQYF.

The V call is TRBV5-1, the J call TRBJ1-1, with D possibly TRBD1 on 5 matching bases. With 0 bases removed from V and 10 bases from J, the gap between germline ends came to 13 bases. Germline V gene data show CDR1 as SGHRS and CDR2 as YFSETQ. The CDR3 loop spans 13 amino acids. The CDR3 DNA follows: TGCGCCAGCAGCTTGGTGGGGGACGGTGGAGCTTTCTTT. Translating it yields CASSLVGDGGAFF.

This clonotype has at least ten counts. J is TRBJ2-1 and V is TRBV12-3 or TRBV12-4; D is tentatively TRBD1 or TRBD2 (7 bases each). This CDR3 has 12 residues. The germline V and J ends were trimmed by 6 bases and 15 bases, with 18 bases remaining between them. CDR3 sequence reads: CASSQGGASAFF. The DNA of the CDR3 is TGTGCCAGCAGCCAGGGGGGGGCTAGCGCGTTCTTC.

This clonotype was detected a few times. The chain is built from TRBV5-1 and TRBJ2-5; unclear D gene. Germline V lookup: CDR1 SGHRS, CDR2 YFSETQ. Trimming stripped 0 bases from V and 5 bases from J, with 8 bases between. The CDR3 totals 13 residues. The CDR3 region has the DNA TGCGCCAGCAGCTTGGGGACGTGGGAGACCCAGTACTTC. Residues: CASSLGTWETQYF.

This clonotype was detected ten times or more. The chain recombines TRBV5-1 with TRBJ2-1; D not certain. Trimming pared 3 bases from V and 8 bases from J, leaving 12 bases between. Germline assignment: CDR1 SGHRS and CDR2 YFSETQ. This CDR3 has 13 amino acids. CDR3 DNA: TGCGCCAGCAGCTCCGCCCCTTGGGATGAGCAGTTCTTC. This encodes CASSSAPWDEQFF.

This clonotype was recorded at least ten times. The chain couples TRBV7-8 to TRBJ1-2; D is ambiguous. The CDR3 consists of 20 residues. CDR1 is SGHVS, CDR2 FQNEAQ, per germline. V gave up 3 bases and J gave up 0 bases, with 26 bases separating them. CDR3: CASSLEGLLVRRRANYGYTF. The CDR3 DNA is TGTGCCAGCAGCTTGGAAGGATTACTCGTTCGGAGGCGCGCTAACTATGGCTACACCTTC.

The rearrangement joins TRBV28 to TRBJ1-2; the match to TRBD1 covers 9 bases. The CDR3 runs to 14 residues. Germline V gene data show CDR1 as MDHEN and CDR2 as SYDVKM. V was pared by 6 bases and J by 7 bases, with 9 bases of the junction left unmatched. CDR3 in DNA: TGTGCCAGCAGCCGTACGGACAGGGGAGGTGGCTACACCTTC. Its translation is CASSRTDRGGGYTF.

The table lists this clonotype with a few counts. The chain has TRBV11-3 and TRBJ2-5, with D hard to call. Trimming stripped 5 bases from V and 1 base from J, with 8 bases between. The germline V gene encodes CDR1 SGHNT and CDR2 YENEEA. The CDR3 consists of 13 residues. The CDR3 reads CASSPAAQETQYF. DNA for the CDR3: TGTGCCAGCAGCCCGGCAGCCCAAGAGACCCAGTACTTC.

In this sample, this clonotype turned up a few times. The chain recombines TRBV27 with TRBJ1-6; D may be TRBD1 (6 bases). The V gene lost 1 base and the J gene lost 5 bases, with 18 bases spanning the gap. The CDR3 has 18 residues. The V gene's germline CDR1 is MNHEY and CDR2 SMNVEV (reference sequence). DNA for the CDR3: TGTGCCAGCAGTTTATTCCAAAACAGGGTGGTAAATAATTCACCCCTCCACTTT. Its translation is CASSLFQNRVVNNSPLHF.

The table lists this clonotype with a few counts. This chain connects TRBV4-3 to TRBJ2-2; TRBD2 is a possible D gene (6 bases). Germline CDR1 LGHNA, CDR2 YSLEER. Deletions cut 0 bases from V and 5 bases from J, with 13 bases between. The CDR3 runs 16 residues. CDR3 sequence: CASSQEGSAGTGELFF. The DNA for the CDR3 is TGCGCCAGCAGCCAAGAGGGGAGCGCGGGGACCGGGGAGCTGTTTTTT.

The chain has TRBV20-1 and TRBJ2-2; D might be TRBD1 (5 bases). V lost 5 bases, J lost 0 bases, and 13 bases lay in between. Germline loops: CDR1 DFQATT, CDR2 SNEGSKA (reference sequence). The CDR3 spans 15 residues. The CDR3 reads CSAPRRQPNTGELFF. CDR3 sequence (DNA): TGCAGTGCTCCTAGAAGACAGCCGAACACCGGGGAGCTGTTTTTT.

This clonotype was seen a few times. V gene TRBV11-2 combines with J gene TRBJ2-3; D is perhaps TRBD2 (7 bases). Between the trimmed V and J ends, which lost 6 bases and 2 bases, there was a span of 18 bases. The V gene's germline CDR1 is SGHAT and CDR2 FQNNGV. The CDR3 spans 16 residues. In DNA, the CDR3 is TGTGCCAGCAGACCTCTTCGGGGGGCTATCACAGATACGCAGTATTTT. This sequence encodes CASRPLRGAITDTQYF. Filled out from reference TRBV11-2 and TRBJ2-3, the complete variable domain reads EAGVAQSPRYKIIEKRQSVAFWCNPISGHATLYWYQQILGQGPKLLIQFQNNGVVDDSQLPKDRFSAERLKGVDSTLKIQPAKLEDSAVYLCASRPLRGAITDTQYFGPGTRLTVL.

This clonotype was seen a few times. The genes are TRBV7-3 and TRBJ2-3, with D unclear. CDR3 length: 13 residues. Deletions cut 5 bases from V and 4 bases from J, with 10 bases between. Germline lookup yields CDR1 SGHTA and CDR2 FQGTGA. CDR3 sequence: CASSPEVADTQYF. CDR3 DNA sequence: TGTGCCAGCAGCCCCGAAGTGGCAGATACGCAGTATTTT.

The chain is built from TRBV6-6 and TRBJ1-1; D might be TRBD1 (5 bases). V lost 6 bases, J lost 5 bases, and 22 bases lay in between. CDR3 size: 16 residues. In germline, CDR1 is MNHNY, CDR2 SVGAGI (reference sequence). CDR3 region: CASSLRTGGKRTEAFF. The CDR3, as DNA: TGTGCCAGCAGCTTACGAACGGGGGGGAAGCGGACTGAAGCTTTCTTT.

In this sample, this clonotype turned up a few times. The V and J genes are TRBV9 and TRBJ2-3, with TRBD2 matching 10 bases. The CDR3 has 14 residues. In germline, CDR1 is SGDLS, CDR2 YYNGEE. The V and J ends lost 4 bases and 5 bases, in that order; junction bases with no gene match: 4. This CDR3 reads CASSLRTSGDTQYF. For the CDR3, the DNA is TGTGCCAGCAGCCTACGGACTAGCGGAGATACGCAGTATTTT.

A few counts support this clonotype. The V and J genes are TRBV18 and TRBJ2-2; 9 bases match TRBD1. The CDR3 has 16 residues. Germline V gene sequence: CDR1 KGHSH, CDR2 LQKENI. With 4 bases clipped from V and 4 bases from J, the junction kept 7 bases outside the gene matches. Written as DNA, the CDR3 is TGTGCCAGCTCACGTTCCGGGACAGGGATCACCGGGGAGCTGTTTTTT. This translates into CASSRSGTGITGELFF.

This clonotype appeared a few times. The chain employs TRBV5-1 and TRBJ2-7, with D possibly matching TRBD1 (5 bases). V lost 4 bases and J 0 bases, leaving 17 bases between the germline ends. The CDR3 is 16 amino acids. Germline CDR1 is SGHRS and CDR2 is YFSETQ. The CDR3 coding sequence is TGCGCCAGCAGCCCCCTCTGGCAGGGTAGCTCCTACGAGCAGTACTTC. It specifies CASSPLWQGSSYEQYF.

This clonotype was observed a few times. This chain uses TRBV5-1 with TRBJ2-2; D is possibly TRBD1 (6 bases). The germline V gene encodes CDR1 SGHRS and CDR2 YFSETQ. Trimming took 1 base from V and 1 from J, leaving 8 bases between them. CDR3 size: 15 residues. The CDR3, as DNA: TGCGCCAGCAGCTTGTGGACAGAGAACACCGGGGAGCTGTTTTTT. It codes for CASSLWTENTGELFF.

This chain connects TRBV6-1 to TRBJ2-3, with 8 bases identical to TRBD2. CDR3 length: 15 residues. Germline V gene data show CDR1 as MNHNS and CDR2 as SASEGT. Unmatched junction bases numbered 5, after V lost 6 bases and J lost 0 bases. CDR3 residues: CASRAGGPSTDTQYF. In nucleotides, the CDR3 is TGTGCCAGCAGGGCGGGGGGACCCAGCACAGATACGCAGTATTTT.

This clonotype was detected a few times. This chain connects TRBV20-1 to TRBJ1-1; D is undetermined. V lost 6 bases and J lost 0, with 8 bases in between. The CDR3 sequence is 12 residues long. The germline gives CDR1 DFQATT, CDR2 SNEGSKA (reference sequence). In DNA, the CDR3 is TGCAGTGCCCAGACGCTGAACACTGAAGCTTTCTTT. Its translation is CSAQTLNTEAFF.

The chain is built from TRBV4-2 and TRBJ2-1; 8 bases are a match to TRBD1. The CDR3 totals 15 residues. J was trimmed by 1 base and V by 3 bases; bases with no gene match: 2. The germline V gene has CDR1 LGHNA and CDR2 YNFKEQ. CDR3 in DNA: TGTGCCAGCAGCCAGGGGACAGGATCCTACAATGAGCAGTTCTTC. This translates into CASSQGTGSYNEQFF.

The chain joins TRBV12-3 or TRBV12-4 to TRBJ2-3, with a tentative D call TRBD1 (5 bases). The CDR3 is made up of 16 amino acids. V was trimmed by 8 bases and J by 5 bases, leaving 23 bases between them. Written as DNA, the CDR3 is TGTGCCAGCGAAAGAGGCAGGGCTGCGTTGGAAGATACGCAGTATTTT. It translates to CASERGRAALEDTQYF.

This chain's CDR3 is CASRVRDGFYEQYF. The CDR3 DNA follows: TGTGCCAGCAGGGTTAGGGACGGATTCTACGAGCAGTACTTC. The rearrangement links TRBV6-6 to TRBJ2-7; the D call may be TRBD1 or TRBD2 (5 bases each). V lost 6 bases to trimming and J lost 3 bases, with 15 bases between them. CDR3 length equals 14 residues. Germline values: CDR1 MNHNY, CDR2 SVGAGI (reference sequence).